These 18 T cell receptor beta chains were sequenced from one sample in a study of T-cell reconstitution after alpha-beta-depleted transplantation in children. Using unique molecular identifiers, the investigators prepared the TCRbeta library. MiXCR was run by TCRdb on the PCR reads, yielding one entry per CDR3 protein. The sample has over 550,000 distinct CDR3 sequences; over 9.5% are singletons. Here the sequenced sample was PBMCs from the stem cell graft donor, taken from the stem cell graft. These receptors all come from a human donor who donated a stem cell graft to a child with acute myeloid leukemia.

This clonotype was detected many times. V is TRBV12-3 or TRBV12-4 and J is TRBJ1-5; tentative D call: TRBD1 (5 bases). This CDR3 region has 13 residues. Trimming left V 2 bases short and J 8 bases short, with 10 bases between. The CDR3 spells CASSLQGWKPQHF. The CDR3, as DNA: TGTGCCAGCAGTTTACAGGGTTGGAAGCCCCAGCATTTT.

The chain recombines TRBV20-1 with TRBJ2-7, with a weak D call TRBD2 (7 bases). The V gene lost 6 bases and the J gene lost 6 bases, with 24 bases spanning the gap. The CDR3 loop spans 15 amino acids. Germline CDR1 reads DFQATT; CDR2 reads SNEGSKA (reference sequence). CDR3 bases: TGCAGTGCCCTAAGGGGGGAGGGCCGCCGAACCGAGCAGTACTTC. This sequence encodes CSALRGEGRRTEQYF.

This clonotype was seen a few times. The chain combines TRBV12-5 with TRBJ1-5; D uncertain. Germline loops: CDR1 LGHNT, CDR2 FRNRAP. The V gene lost 4 bases and the J gene lost 0 bases, with 4 bases spanning the gap. The CDR3 spans 13 residues. This chain's CDR3 is CASGWDSNQPQHF. DNA for the CDR3: TGTGCTAGTGGTTGGGATAGCAATCAGCCCCAGCATTTT.

This clonotype appeared many times. The chain recombines TRBV6-1 with TRBJ2-5; a possible D gene is TRBD1 (6 bases). The CDR3 sequence is 17 residues long. With 7 bases removed from V and 5 bases from J, the gap between germline ends came to 26 bases. Per germline, CDR1 MNHNS and CDR2 SASEGT. DNA of the CDR3: TGTGCCAGCACCAACCGGAGGAAACAGGGTCCACGGGAGACCCAGTACTTC. Residues: CASTNRRKQGPRETQYF.

This clonotype was found many times. This rearrangement joins TRBV5-6 to TRBJ2-7; D is ambiguous. Trimming stripped 3 bases from V and 5 bases from J, with 12 bases between. Looked up from germline, CDR1 is SGHDT and CDR2 is YYEEEE. The CDR3 is 13 residues long. The CDR3, as DNA: TGTGCCAGCAGCTCTTCTCTTTGGAACGAGCAGTACTTC. Amino acids: CASSSSLWNEQYF.

This clonotype has more than one count but fewer than ten. The chain joins TRBV7-2 to TRBJ2-7, with TRBD1 as a possible D gene (6 bases). V was trimmed by 1 base and J by 1 base, leaving 14 bases between them. The germline CDR1 and CDR2 sequences are SGHTA and FQGNSA. The CDR3 contains 16 residues. The CDR3, as DNA: TGTGCCAGCAGCTTAGAGTTCACTAGGGGGTCCTACGAGCAGTACTTC. Translated: CASSLEFTRGSYEQYF.

The sample holds a few counts of this clonotype. This chain connects TRBV7-9 to TRBJ2-1, with D perhaps given as TRBD1 or TRBD2 (5 bases each). The germline V gene has CDR1 SEHNR and CDR2 FQNEAQ (reference sequence). The CDR3 has 13 amino acids. V lost 0 bases and J lost 9, with 9 bases in between. CDR3: CASSLAGEIEQFF. CDR3 DNA: TGTGCCAGCAGCTTAGCGGGGGAGATTGAGCAGTTCTTC.

This clonotype was counted many times. The genes are TRBV7-6 and TRBJ2-3, with 8 bases fitting TRBD2. The CDR3 loop spans 18 amino acids. Trimming cost V 5 bases and J 0 bases; bases outside gene matches: 13. Germline V CDR1 and CDR2: SGHVS, FNYEAQ. This CDR3 is CASSRPSRGGASTDTQYF. The CDR3 DNA follows: TGTGCCAGCAGCCGCCCTTCTCGGGGGGGCGCTAGCACAGATACGCAGTATTTT.

This clonotype was counted a few times. The gene calls are TRBV5-1 and TRBJ2-7, with D perhaps matching TRBD2 (5 bases). V lost 5 bases and J lost 4, with 16 bases in between. CDR3 length: 14 residues. Germline assignment: CDR1 SGHRS and CDR2 YFSETQ. In nucleotides, the CDR3 is TGCGCCAGCAGTTCTGGAGGTGGGATTTACGAGCAGTACTTC. This sequence encodes CASSSGGGIYEQYF. The full variable domain, with the rest looked up from reference TRBV5-1 and TRBJ2-7, is KAGVTQTPRYLIKTRGQQVTLSCSPISGHRSVSWYQQTPGQGLQFLFEYFSETQRNKGNFPGRFSGRQFSNSRSEMNVSTLELGDSALYLCASSSGGGIYEQYFGPGTRLTVT.

This clonotype occurred a few times. The chain joins TRBV28 to TRBJ2-3; possibly TRBD1 for D (6 bases). This CDR3 region has 16 residues. Looked up from germline, CDR1 is MDHEN and CDR2 is SYDVKM. Trimming removed 2 bases at V and 4 bases at J, with 16 bases between. CDR3 residues: CASSLGGGGSADTQYF. DNA for the CDR3: TGTGCCAGCAGTTTAGGGGGCGGCGGGTCCGCAGATACGCAGTATTTT.

This clonotype was seen ten or more times. This sequence joins TRBV4-2 and TRBJ2-3, with 10 bases lining up with TRBD2. Germline assignment: CDR1 LGHNA and CDR2 YNFKEQ. V was pared by 3 bases and J by 0 bases, with 9 bases of the junction left unmatched. CDR3 length: 18 amino acids. CDR3 DNA sequence: TGTGCCAGCAGCCAGCCTCCGGGACTAGCGCCTAGCACAGATACGCAGTATTTT. This codes for CASSQPPGLAPSTDTQYF.

This clonotype was detected only a few times. The V and J genes are TRBV27 and TRBJ2-7, with TRBD2 matching over 12 bases. This CDR3 has 13 amino acids. Losses at the gene ends were 2 bases for V and 12 bases for J; bases not matched to a gene: 5. Germline V gene lookup returns CDR1 MNHEY and CDR2 SMNVEV (reference sequence). This CDR3 is CASSLHGTSGLYF. In DNA form, the CDR3 reads TGTGCCAGCAGTTTACACGGGACTAGCGGGTTGTACTTC.

J is TRBJ1-1 and V is TRBV7-9; D is possibly TRBD1 (5 bases). Between the trimmed V and J ends, which lost 4 bases and 4 bases, there was a span of 16 bases. CDR3 size: 15 residues. Germline assignment: CDR1 SEHNR and CDR2 FQNEAQ (reference sequence). The CDR3 DNA reads TGTGCCAGCAGCTCAGGAACAGGAAGTAGCACTGAAGCTTTCTTT. This gives the protein CASSSGTGSSTEAFF.

This clonotype has at least ten counts. The chain joins TRBV30 to TRBJ2-2; no reliable D call. Germline loops: CDR1 GTSNPN, CDR2 SVGIG (reference sequence). Trimming took 0 bases from V and 6 from J, leaving 8 bases between them. The CDR3 sequence is 13 residues long. CDR3 amino acids: CAWSVMTAGELFF. DNA for the CDR3: TGTGCCTGGAGTGTTATGACGGCCGGGGAGCTGTTTTTT. Full variable domain (outside the CDR3, taken from reference TRBV30 and TRBJ2-2): SQTIHQWPATLVQPVGSPLSLECTVEGTSNPNLYWYRQAAGRGLQLLFYSVGIGQISSEVPQNLSASRPQDRQFILSSKKLLLSDSGFYLCAWSVMTAGELFFGEGSRLTVL.

Concerning this clonotype: A junction boundary mismatches the germline segment, possibly from a read error. The chain is built from TRBV5-1 and TRBJ2-3; the D gene is possibly TRBD2 (7 bases). Germline V CDR1 and CDR2: SGHRS, YFSETQ. The CDR3 runs to 16 residues. The CDR3 reads CASSLPGAGRTDMQYF. The CDR3 DNA follows: TGCGCCAGCAGCCTACCGGGGGCCGGGAGGACAGATATGCAGTATTTT. The entire variable domain, with the rest obtained from reference TRBV5-1 and TRBJ2-3, is as follows: KAGVTQTPRYLIKTRGQQVTLSCSPISGHRSVSWYQQTPGQGLQFLFEYFSETQRNKGNFPGRFSGRQFSNSRSEMNVSTLELGDSALYLCASSLPGAGRTDMQYFGPGTRLTVL.

This clonotype was counted only a few times. This chain connects TRBV20-1 to TRBJ1-3; D is ambiguous. V shed 5 bases and J shed 2 bases, with 13 bases lying between them. The CDR3 spans 14 residues. From germline, CDR1 is DFQATT and CDR2 SNEGSKA (reference sequence). DNA for the CDR3: TGCAGTGCTTTCCCCATTTCGGCTGGAAACACCATATATTTT. Translated, it gives CSAFPISAGNTIYF.

This clonotype showed up just a few times. The rearrangement links TRBV29-1 to TRBJ2-3; the D is unclear. Per germline, CDR1 SQVTM and CDR2 ANQGSEA. Trimming removed 8 bases from V and 1 base from J, with 16 bases in between. This CDR3 is built from 14 residues. The CDR3 protein is CSMGTGGGTDTQYF. For the CDR3, the DNA is TGCAGCATGGGAACGGGTGGAGGCACAGATACGCAGTATTTT.

This clonotype was counted a few times. This chain joins TRBV27 and TRBJ2-3; 12 bases are shared with TRBD2. CDR3 size: 16 residues. The germline CDR1 and CDR2 sequences are MNHEY and SMNVEV (reference sequence). V lost 7 bases to trimming and J lost 1 base; unmatched junction nucleotides: 6. In DNA form, the CDR3 reads TGTGCCAGCACACTAGCGGGAGGCCGCGGCACAGATACGCAGTATTTT. It encodes CASTLAGGRGTDTQYF.